This T cell receptor beta chain was profiled in a study of cytomegalovirus exposure and HLA in healthy donors. The wider study: Caucasian-associated ancestry cluster membership applied to approximately 81% of under 450 genotyped donors. Study-wide results and caveats: Rarity held for most TCR sequences, but there were some public TCRs that occurred in many donors. A later look showed TCR association rates differing by HLA locus, highest for DRB1 and lowest for HLA-C.

Unmatched junction bases numbered 9, after V lost 3 bases and J lost 5 bases. CDR3 length: 15 residues. CDR1 and CDR2 (germline): LGHNA, YSLEER. In the case of this clone: Its antigen remains unknown.

PCR employed 60 Vbeta and 13 Jbeta primers. As handled by the study authors: Counted up in a later analysis, unique TCR beta chains came to about 80 million, with around 10 million shared. Assay used: immunoSEQ multiplex PCR; TCRdb lists only in-frame clones, some missing. V, J and clone size reflect that table, while D and trimming were determined from the DNA. The table lists under 200,000 clones, roughly 80% of them singletons. This TCR was sampled from a woman aged 18-35 years in good health and CMV-seronegative. The sequenced sample consisted of PBMCs. V is TRBV4-3 and J is TRBJ2-5; 7 positions match TRBD2. CDR3 region: CASSHGTGGGETQYF. CDR3 bases: TGCGCCAGCAGCCACGGGACGGGAGGAGGGGAGACCCAGTACTTC.